This TCR beta chain stems from a study of cytomegalovirus exposure and HLA in healthy donors (dated by TCRdb to the late 2010s). A note on the overall study: An earlier analysis of some 500 of the donors reported 250 to 300 Gb of sequence data and some 120 million unique TCR beta sequences from 150 million to 200 million T cells. To decide whether each TCR beta V gene segment behaved as functional or pseudogenic, an earlier analysis of nearly 600 of the donors relied on high-throughput TCR beta sequencing. A later genetic analysis took genome-wide SNP genotypes for 398 of the 666 donors and used that subset as a discovery cohort. Donor age, sex, ethnicity and CMV serostatus were compiled together with the repertoire data. In the later analysis, no new phenotypic data were used to find candidate immune exposures; instead, reliance was placed on TCR beta sequences and their occurrence across donors. Typing coverage varied by locus: about 620-640 donors for A, B, C, DRB1 and DQB1; approximately 500 for DQA1; nearly 610 for DPA1; 450 to 480 for DPB1. Along with the roughly 670-subject first cohort, a separate validation cohort of 120 different subjects was used. A few DR-DQ haplotypes were handled as single units for association and clustering because linkage in the cohort was strong. Class I and class II HLA loci were covered by the typing at four-digit resolution. The T cell repertoires of several hundred subjects were profiled by immunosequencing and related to cytomegalovirus serostatus. To predict cytomegalovirus infection status, the study brought together high-throughput TCR immunosequencing, statistical association of individual TCRs with disease status, and machine learning. The genetic ancestry cluster associated with self-reported Caucasian donors included about four fifths of the approximately 430 genotyped donors. All discovery cohort repertoires had been generated using a single sequencing platform. An early release that covered several hundred HLA-typed donors contained 300 to 350 gigabases of sequencing data and roughly 84 million unique TCR sequences. The study was designed to test whether signatures of past pathogen exposure could be identified by cataloging public T cell receptors. A later analysis re-examined previously published TCR beta repertoires from over 500 donors and added high-resolution HLA genotyping to investigate patterns of TCR occurrence. Across 300 to 400 genotyped donors of the cohort, an average of roughly 250,000 unique TCR beta nucleotide sequences per donor were sequenced, and roughly a sixth of those sequences were non-productive.

In regard to this clone: It lacks a known antigen. No base quality values were provided; no much bigger clone lies one nucleotide off.

The cohort was made up of 666 healthy bone marrow donors. At the time of sampling, all cohort members were nominally healthy, though unrecorded immune exposures were likely present. The donor tested CMV seronegative, placing the donor among the 350 or so seronegative members of the cohort. A peripheral blood sample was collected from each donor, and TCR beta sequencing was performed on peripheral blood mononuclear cells. Genomic DNA was extracted from the blood cell samples with the Qiagen DNeasy Blood Extraction Kit. The investigation overall reported the following: A group of highly shared sequence variants was considered likely to be a technical artifact of the sequencing pipeline. According to the authors, the approach could potentially be generalized to other disease states and immunological phenotypes. A further reported finding was that TCR beta sequences accurately predicted the HLA-A and HLA-B alleles for most subjects in the first cohort. Assigning TCR associations to individual alleles was difficult when HLA alleles, especially DR and DQ, strongly co-occurred. Most TCR sequences were seen in very few donors, while some public TCRs were found in many individuals. For the cohort, immune exposure information was limited to CMV serostatus. Linkage disequilibrium might explain the correlated functional status among segregating V segments, but an unknown experimental factor could not be excluded. Because counts were too low, roughly 18 rarely observed V segments, including chromosome 9 orphons, were left out of the earlier analysis of about 620 of the donors. According to a later analysis, most CMV-associated TCR beta chains appeared to be HLA-restricted, and the HLA associations seemed to be driven largely by CMV exposure. The study listed 170 or so TCR beta chains as associated with cytomegalovirus. Compared with equally common non-associated chains, HLA-associated TCR beta chains in a later analysis were more clonally expanded and had lower generation probabilities. In this cohort, only TCR beta chains were sequenced, and detectable features were limited by the absence of alpha or paired-chain data. The presence/absence analyses assumed that sequencing depth was roughly uniform across donors, and that assumption may not be true. In vitro tests confirmed that three of the cytomegalovirus-associated TCR beta chains recognize cytomegalovirus antigens. Specific HLA alleles were associated with 18,000 or so TCR beta sequences at a false discovery rate of 0.05 in a later analysis. Because HLA typing was unavailable for some donors at each locus, only the typed subset was used in association tests. An association between a missense DCLRE1C variant and V-gene and J-gene trimming of TCR beta chains was found in a later genetic analysis and replicated in an independent cohort. A later analysis reported that several top co-occurrence clusters appeared linked to parvovirus B19, influenza, CMV and Epstein-Barr virus. A later genetic analysis reported fewer N-insertions in productive TCRs among donors in an Asian-associated ancestry cluster than the approximately 670-donor mean. According to a later analysis, TCR association rates differed among HLA loci, with DRB1 alleles showing the most associated TCRs and HLA-C alleles showing the fewest. The classifier was reported to diagnose cytomegalovirus status with high specificity and sensitivity in both the original cohort and the validation cohort. An earlier analysis of approximately 600 of the donors showed that most TCR beta V segments appeared in productive rearrangements either about 87% or about 30% of the time, which broadly matched IMGT annotations.

The library was produced with the immunoSEQ multiplex PCR assay. For the multiplex PCR, a mixture combining 60 forward primers for TCR Vbeta segments and 13 reverse primers for TCR Jbeta segments was used. The CDR3 region of rearranged TCR beta genes was amplified from genomic DNA by a multiplex PCR assay. On the Illumina HiSeq System, the amplified TCR beta libraries were sequenced as 87-base-pair reads. The published analysis was carried out like this. In a later analysis, about 80 million unique TCR beta chains were counted across the roughly 670 repertoires, and approximately 11 million of these chains were shared by at least two donors. A nearest-neighbor algorithm error-corrected the raw reads and collapsed the reads into unique sequences, merging closely related sequences to remove PCR and sequencing errors. V, D and J gene segments were assigned by aligning CDR3 sequences to IMGT reference sequences. For a sequence to be retained, a match of at least six nucleotides was required to both a V gene segment and a J gene segment. A rearrangement counted as productive if the CDR3 had no stop codons and remained in frame with V and J, and every other rearrangement counted as non-productive. CDR3 was defined by IMGT convention, running from the second conserved V-encoded cysteine to the conserved J-encoded phenylalanine. Sequences without an unambiguous match to a single V gene segment were excluded from the earlier analysis of over 500 of the donors. In an earlier analysis of 587 of the donors, a V segment was called functional when productive rearrangements were above 56.7%, and segregating when the standard deviation between donors exceeded 5%. A statistical classification framework was built to diagnose cytomegalovirus status from the catalog of TCR beta chain sequences. In a later analysis, V and J genes were assigned by comparing TCR nucleotide sequences against IMGT/GENE-DB human TR gene sequences. The TCRdist pipeline was used in a later analysis to assign CDR3 sequences and most-parsimonious VDJ recombination scenarios. In a later analysis, every TCR beta chain was defined by the combination of its CDR3 amino acid sequence and its V-gene family, and reads without a unique V-gene family were dropped. As a way to deal with suspected cross-contamination and a sequencing artifact, a later analysis dropped over 550 nucleotide sequences that were highly shared and had low generation probability. For each public chain, a later analysis derived a clonal expansion index from normalized ranks of inferred template counts within each repertoire. Generation probabilities in a later analysis came from a VDJ recombination model fitted to out-of-frame rearrangements, and those results were checked against IGoR. In a later analysis, hypergeometric tests were used to score TCR-TCR, TCR-HLA and TCR-CMV co-occurrence, with a repertoire-size bias correction applied to TCR pairs. In a later analysis, false discovery rates were estimated by permuting HLA or CMV assignments 20 times. In a later analysis, co-occurring TCRs were grouped using DBSCAN, and TCRdist sequence similarity was added for clustering within HLA-allele-positive subsets. Repertoires with fewer than 30,000 or more than 120,000 public chains, plus five repertoires with anomalous nucleotide sharing, were excluded from co-occurrence clustering. Entries here come from immuneACCESS through TCRdb and include only in-frame sequences with V and J called. Some clones fail to appear in such tables; in the studies checked, an unresolved V gene covers under half of the shortfall, and the cause of the remainder is unknown. V, J and clone size are taken as reported in that table, and D and trimming were inferred from the DNA itself. In all, the sample holds some 200,000 clones, and 79% of those were seen once. The ten biggest clones cover roughly 1.5% of the sample.

The sequence derives from a man between 45 and 60 years old in good health and CMV-seronegative. What was sequenced was PBMCs.

The DNA sequence follows: TGTGCCACCAGCAGAGGGACTAGCGGGAGCGAGATAGATACGCAGTATTTT. It translates as CATSRGTSGSEIDTQYF. This sequence uses TRBV15 and TRBJ2-3, and 13 bases in between align with TRBD2. According to the germline V gene (reference sequence), CDR1 reads LNHNV and CDR2 reads YYDKDF. The CDR3 holds 17 amino acids from the cysteine to the phenylalanine. Of all the DNA, just the CDR3 is kept, 51 bases in frame from base 1. Relative to germline, V is missing 1 base and J is missing 5 bases, with 6 bases of the junction outside any gene match. The variable domain in full, with residues beyond the CDR3 obtained from the reference TRBV15 and TRBJ2-3 genes, is DAMVIQNPRYQVTQFGKPVTLSCSQTLNHNVMYWYQQKSSQAPKLLFHYYDKDFNNEADTPDNFQSRRPNTSFCFLDIRSPGLGDTAMYLCATSRGTSGSEIDTQYFGPGTRLTVL.